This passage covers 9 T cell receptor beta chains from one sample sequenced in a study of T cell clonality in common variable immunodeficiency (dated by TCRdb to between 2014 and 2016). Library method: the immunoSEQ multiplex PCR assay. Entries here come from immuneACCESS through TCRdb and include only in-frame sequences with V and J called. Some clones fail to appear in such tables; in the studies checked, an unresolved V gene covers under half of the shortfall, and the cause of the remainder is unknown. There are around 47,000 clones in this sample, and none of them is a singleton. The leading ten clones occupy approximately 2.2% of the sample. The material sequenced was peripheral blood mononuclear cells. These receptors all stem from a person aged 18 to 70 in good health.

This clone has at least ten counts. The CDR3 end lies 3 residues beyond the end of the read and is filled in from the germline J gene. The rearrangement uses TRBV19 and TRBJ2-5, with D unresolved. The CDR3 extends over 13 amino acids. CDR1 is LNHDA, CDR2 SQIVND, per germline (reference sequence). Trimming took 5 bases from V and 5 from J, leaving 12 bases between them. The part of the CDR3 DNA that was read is TGTGCCAGTAGTCCCACCGGGTGGGAGACC. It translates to CASSPTGWET. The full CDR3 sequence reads CASSPTGWETQYF.

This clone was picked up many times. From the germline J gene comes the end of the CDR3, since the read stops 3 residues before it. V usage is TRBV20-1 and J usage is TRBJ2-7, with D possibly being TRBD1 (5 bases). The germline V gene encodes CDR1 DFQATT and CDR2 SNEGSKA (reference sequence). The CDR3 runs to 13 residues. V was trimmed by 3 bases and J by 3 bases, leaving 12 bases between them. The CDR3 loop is CSASPDRNYEQYF. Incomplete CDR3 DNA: TGCAGTGCTAGCCCTGACAGAAACTACGAG.

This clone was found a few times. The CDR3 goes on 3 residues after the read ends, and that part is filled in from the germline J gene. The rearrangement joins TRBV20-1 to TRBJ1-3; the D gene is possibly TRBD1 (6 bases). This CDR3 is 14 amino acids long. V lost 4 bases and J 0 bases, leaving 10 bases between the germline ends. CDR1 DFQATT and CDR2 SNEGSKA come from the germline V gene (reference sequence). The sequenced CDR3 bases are TGCAGTGCTATTGACAGGTTCTCTGGAAACACC. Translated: CSAIDRFSGNT. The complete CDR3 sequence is CSAIDRFSGNTIYF.

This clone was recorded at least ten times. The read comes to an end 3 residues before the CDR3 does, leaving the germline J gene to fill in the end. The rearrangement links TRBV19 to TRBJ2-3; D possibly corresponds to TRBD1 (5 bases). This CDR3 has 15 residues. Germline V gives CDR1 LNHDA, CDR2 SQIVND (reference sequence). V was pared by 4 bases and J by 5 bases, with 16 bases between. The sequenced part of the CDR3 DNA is TGTGCCAGTAGTACAGGGATTCTCGTCGGAGATACG. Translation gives CASSTGILVGDT. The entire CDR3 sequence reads CASSTGILVGDTQYF.

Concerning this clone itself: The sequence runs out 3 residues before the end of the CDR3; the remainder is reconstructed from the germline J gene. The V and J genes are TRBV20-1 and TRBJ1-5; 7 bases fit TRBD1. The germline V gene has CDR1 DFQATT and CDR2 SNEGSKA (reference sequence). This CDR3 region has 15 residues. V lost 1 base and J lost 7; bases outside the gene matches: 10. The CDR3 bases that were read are TGCAGTGCTAGAGCCCCTGTAGGGGGCTTCCAGCCC. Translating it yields CSARAPVGGFQP. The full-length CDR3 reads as CSARAPVGGFQPQHF.

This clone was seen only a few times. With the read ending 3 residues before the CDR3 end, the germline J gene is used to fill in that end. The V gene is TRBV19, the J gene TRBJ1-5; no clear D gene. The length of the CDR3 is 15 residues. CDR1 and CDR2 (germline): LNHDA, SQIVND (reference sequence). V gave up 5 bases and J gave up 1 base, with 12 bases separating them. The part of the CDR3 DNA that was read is TGTGCCAGTAGTCCCCGAGAGGTAAGCAATCAGCCC. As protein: CASSPREVSNQP. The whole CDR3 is CASSPREVSNQPQHF.

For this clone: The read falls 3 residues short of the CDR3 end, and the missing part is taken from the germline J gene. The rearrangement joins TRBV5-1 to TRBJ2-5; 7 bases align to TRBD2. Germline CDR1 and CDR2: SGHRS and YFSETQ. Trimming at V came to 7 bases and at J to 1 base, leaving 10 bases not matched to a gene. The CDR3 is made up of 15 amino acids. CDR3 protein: CASLPPGGGQETQYF. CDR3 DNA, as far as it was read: TGCGCCAGCCTCCCCCCTGGCGGGGGCCAAGAGACC.

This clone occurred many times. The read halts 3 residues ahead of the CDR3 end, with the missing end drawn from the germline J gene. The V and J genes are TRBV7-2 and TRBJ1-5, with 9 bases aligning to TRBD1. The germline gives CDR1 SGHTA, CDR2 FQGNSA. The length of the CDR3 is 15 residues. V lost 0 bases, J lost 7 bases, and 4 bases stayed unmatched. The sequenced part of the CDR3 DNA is TGTGCCAGCAGCTTAGCGGGACAGGGATACCAGCCC. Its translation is CASSLAGQGYQP. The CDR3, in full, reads CASSLAGQGYQPQHF.

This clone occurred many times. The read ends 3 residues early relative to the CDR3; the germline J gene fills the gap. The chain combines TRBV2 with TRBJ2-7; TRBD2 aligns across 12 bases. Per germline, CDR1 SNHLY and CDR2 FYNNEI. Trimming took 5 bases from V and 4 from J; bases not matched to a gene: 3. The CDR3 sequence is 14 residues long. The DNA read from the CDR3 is TGTGCCAGCAGTCAGACTAGCGGGGGTTACGAG. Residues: CASSQTSGGYE. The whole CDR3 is CASSQTSGGYEQYF.